The clone carrying this T cell receptor beta chain has a count of ten or more. The antigen remains undetermined. All patients were untreated before thyroid surgery. The CDR3 length is 14 residues. Trimming removed 2 bases from V and 2 bases from J, with 10 bases in between. Germline CDR1 and CDR2: MNHNS and SASEGT. Study processing details: The authors used CDR3 differences across clinicopathological groups to build a distant-metastasis classifier for papillary thyroid cancer. With MiXCR, TCRdb called clones anew from the PCR reads. These V and J calls are TCRdb output, not the study's own analysis. This repertoire shows more than 85,000 clones, 8% to 9.5% found once; its top ten account for roughly 9%. This sample was taken from a study of metastatic and nonmetastatic thyroid tumors. Study in general: Peripheral blood and tumor or nodule samples from malignant and benign thyroid patients were compared. Findings and caveats of the study: TCR beta diversity was reportedly significantly higher in malignant thyroid tumors than benign nodules, in blood and tumor.

This clonotype was sampled from a female donor with papillary thyroid cancer or a benign thyroid nodule (not recorded which). Some clones in this sample may be carry-over from other donors' samples. Specimen: blood. V gene TRBV6-1 combines with J gene TRBJ2-7; D not resolved. The CDR3 nucleotides are TGTGCCAGCAGTGAATGGGCAGGCCCCTACGAGCAGTACTTC. Its translation: CASSEWAGPYEQYF.